The entry that follows covers one T cell receptor (beta chain) sequence. Germline lookup yields CDR1 LGHNA and CDR2 YNFKEQ. Trimming removed 10 bases at V and 2 bases at J, with 18 bases between. The CDR3 consists of 15 residues. Sequencing was performed with immunoSEQ multiplex PCR; in TCRdb, only in-frame clones are kept and a portion is missing. The repertoire holds 9,500 to 15,000 clones, over 75% seen once, with less than 5% in the top ten. These data originate in a study of blood T cell dynamics during melanoma immunotherapy. Noted time point: week 3, after first cycle of checkpoint inhibitor. This sequence joins TRBV4-2 and TRBJ2-1; D gene unclear. This receptor was taken from a human donor with melanoma. The specimen was blood, collected from a patient treated with checkpoint blockade. The CDR3, as DNA: TGTGCCACCTCGGACCGATGGCCCACCTACAATGAGCAGTTCTTC. It encodes CATSDRWPTYNEQFF.